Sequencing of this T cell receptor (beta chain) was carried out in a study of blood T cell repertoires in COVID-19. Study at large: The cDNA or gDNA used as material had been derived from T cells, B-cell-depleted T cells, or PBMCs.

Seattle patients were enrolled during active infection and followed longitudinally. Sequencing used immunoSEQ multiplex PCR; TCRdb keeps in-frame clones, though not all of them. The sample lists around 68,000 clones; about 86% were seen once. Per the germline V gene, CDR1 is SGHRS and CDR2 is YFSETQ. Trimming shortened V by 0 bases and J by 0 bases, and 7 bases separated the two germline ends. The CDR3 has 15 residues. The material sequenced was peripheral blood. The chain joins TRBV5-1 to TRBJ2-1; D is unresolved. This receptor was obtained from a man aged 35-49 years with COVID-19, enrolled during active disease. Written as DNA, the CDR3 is TGCGCCAGCAGCTTGGAACAGAACTCCTACAATGAGCAGTTCTTC. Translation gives CASSLEQNSYNEQFF. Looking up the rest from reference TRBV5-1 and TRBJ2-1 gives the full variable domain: KAGVTQTPRYLIKTRGQQVTLSCSPISGHRSVSWYQQTPGQGLQFLFEYFSETQRNKGNFPGRFSGRQFSNSRSEMNVSTLELGDSALYLCASSLEQNSYNEQFFGPGTRLTVL.